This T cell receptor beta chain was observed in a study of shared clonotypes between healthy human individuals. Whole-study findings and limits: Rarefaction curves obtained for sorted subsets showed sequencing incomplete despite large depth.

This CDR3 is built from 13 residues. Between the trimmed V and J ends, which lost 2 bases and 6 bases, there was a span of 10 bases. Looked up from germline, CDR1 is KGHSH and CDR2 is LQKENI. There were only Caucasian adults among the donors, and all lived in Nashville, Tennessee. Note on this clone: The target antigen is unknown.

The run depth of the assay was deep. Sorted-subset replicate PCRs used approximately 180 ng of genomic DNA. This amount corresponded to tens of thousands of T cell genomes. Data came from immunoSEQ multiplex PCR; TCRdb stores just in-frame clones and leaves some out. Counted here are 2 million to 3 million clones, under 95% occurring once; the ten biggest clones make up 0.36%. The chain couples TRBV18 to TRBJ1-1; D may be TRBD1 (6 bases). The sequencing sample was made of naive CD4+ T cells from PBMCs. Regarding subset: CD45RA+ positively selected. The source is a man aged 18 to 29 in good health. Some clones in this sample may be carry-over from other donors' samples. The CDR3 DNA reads TGTGCCAGCTCACCAACGGACAGCTCTGAAGCTTTCTTT. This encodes CASSPTDSSEAFF. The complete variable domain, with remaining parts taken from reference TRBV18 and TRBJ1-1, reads NAGVMQNPRHLVRRRGQEARLRCSPMKGHSHVYWYRQLPEEGLKFMVYLQKENIIDESGMPKERFSAEFPKEGPSILRIQQVVRGDSAAYFCASSPTDSSEAFFGQGTRLTVV.